These T cell receptor beta chains were read from a single sample in a study of preoperative IRX-2 immunotherapy in early breast cancer. Clones were sequenced by immunoSEQ multiplex PCR, and TCRdb holds only the in-frame ones, with some missing. The data show about 37,000 clones, with 75% to 85% seen just once and approximately 1.5% held by the top ten. Sequencing used lymph node tissue, obtained after IRX-2 immunotherapy. These receptors were collected from a human donor with breast cancer. The CDR3 runs from the conserved cysteine through the conserved F or W. A D gene is named only where the DNA matches it firmly. Expanded clones get a size class; other rows say once, few or many, or leave the size out.

d_gene: NA; len: 15; abundance: NA; v_gene: TRBV7-7; j_gene: TRBJ1-5; CDR3aa: CARSRYRTSNQPQHF; CDR3nt: TGTGCCAGAAGCCGCTACAGGACTAGCAATCAGCCCCAGCATTTT
d_gene: TRBD1; len: 14; abundance: NA; v_gene: TRBV6-8; j_gene: TRBJ1-2; CDR3aa: CASINQGAGYGYTF; CDR3nt: TGTGCCAGCATTAACCAGGGGGCTGGCTATGGCTACACCTTC
d_gene: TRBD1; len: 15; abundance: NA; v_gene: TRBV19; j_gene: TRBJ2-1; CDR3aa: CASSGQGGTNNEQFF; CDR3nt: TGTGCCAGTAGTGGACAGGGGGGTACAAACAATGAGCAGTTCTTC
d_gene: TRBD1; len: 14; abundance: NA; v_gene: TRBV6-8; j_gene: TRBJ1-2; CDR3aa: CAAGDRGLDYGYTF; CDR3nt: TGTGCCGCGGGAGACAGGGGGCTTGACTATGGCTACACCTTC
d_gene: NA; len: 15; abundance: few; v_gene: TRBV11-3; j_gene: TRBJ1-1; CDR3aa: CASSPTTVMNTEAFF; CDR3nt: TGTGCCAGCAGCCCTACCACAGTAATGAACACTGAAGCTTTCTTT
d_gene: NA; len: 14; abundance: NA; v_gene: TRBV19; j_gene: TRBJ2-7; CDR3aa: CASSIGPASYEQYF; CDR3nt: TGTGCCAGTAGTATAGGCCCAGCCTCCTACGAGCAGTACTTC
d_gene: NA; len: 14; abundance: NA; v_gene: TRBV18; j_gene: TRBJ1-5; CDR3aa: CASSDSGGNQPQHF; CDR3nt: TGTGCCAGCTCAGATAGCGGGGGGAATCAGCCCCAGCATTTT
d_gene: NA; len: 17; abundance: NA; v_gene: TRBV6-8; j_gene: TRBJ1-3; CDR3aa: CASSYSPQRFSGNTIYF; CDR3nt: TGTGCCAGCAGTTACTCGCCCCAGCGGTTCTCTGGAAACACCATATATTTT
d_gene: NA; len: 16; abundance: NA; v_gene: TRBV10-2; j_gene: TRBJ1-4; CDR3aa: CASSEAGRGANEKLFF; CDR3nt: TGCGCCAGCAGTGAGGCGGGTAGGGGAGCTAATGAAAAACTGTTTTTT
d_gene: NA; len: 15; abundance: once; v_gene: TRBV18; j_gene: TRBJ1-1; CDR3aa: CASSPRTDRNTEAFF; CDR3nt: TGTGCCAGCTCACCCCGCACGGACAGAAACACTGAAGCTTTCTTT
d_gene: NA; len: 12; abundance: NA; v_gene: TRBV29-1; j_gene: TRBJ2-2; CDR3aa: CSVEGDPGELFF; CDR3nt: TGCAGCGTTGAAGGGGACCCCGGGGAGCTGTTTTTT
d_gene: TRBD2; len: 18; abundance: NA; v_gene: TRBV5-1; j_gene: TRBJ2-5; CDR3aa: CATQTGTSGGATQETQYF; CDR3nt: TGCGCCACCCAAACCGGGACTAGCGGGGGCGCTACCCAAGAGACCCAGTACTTC
d_gene: NA; len: 15; abundance: NA; v_gene: TRBV5-1; j_gene: TRBJ2-5; CDR3aa: CASSAFPQGPETQYF; CDR3nt: TGCGCCAGCAGCGCCTTCCCACAGGGTCCGGAGACCCAGTACTTC
d_gene: TRBD1; len: 14; abundance: few; v_gene: TRBV29-1; j_gene: TRBJ1-4; CDR3aa: CSVDIGQGGEKLFF; CDR3nt: TGCAGCGTTGATATAGGACAGGGAGGCGAAAAACTGTTTTTT
d_gene: NA; len: 16; abundance: NA; v_gene: TRBV6-8; j_gene: TRBJ2-1; CDR3aa: CAIRPTGITSYNEQFF; CDR3nt: TGTGCCATCAGGCCAACAGGGATTACCTCCTACAATGAGCAGTTCTTC
d_gene: NA; len: 13; abundance: few; v_gene: TRBV29-1; j_gene: TRBJ1-4; CDR3aa: CSVVLQINEKLFF; CDR3nt: TGCAGCGTTGTCCTCCAGATTAATGAAAAACTGTTTTTT
d_gene: NA; len: 14; abundance: few; v_gene: TRBV11-3; j_gene: TRBJ1-1; CDR3aa: CASSLLFANTEAFF; CDR3nt: TGTGCCAGCAGCTTGTTGTTTGCGAACACTGAAGCTTTCTTT
d_gene: NA; len: 15; abundance: NA; v_gene: TRBV5-1; j_gene: TRBJ2-1; CDR3aa: CASSFAVSSYNEQFF; CDR3nt: TGCGCCAGCAGCTTTGCGGTCAGCTCCTACAATGAGCAGTTCTTC
d_gene: TRBD1; len: 14; abundance: few; v_gene: TRBV6-8; j_gene: TRBJ1-2; CDR3aa: CASSYGTERYGYTF; CDR3nt: TGTGCCAGCAGTTACGGGACAGAGCGCTATGGCTACACCTTC
d_gene: TRBD1; len: 13; abundance: NA; v_gene: TRBV6-8; j_gene: TRBJ1-2; CDR3aa: CASRGQEIYGYTF; CDR3nt: TGTGCCAGCAGGGGACAGGAGATCTATGGCTACACCTTC
d_gene: NA; len: 15; abundance: NA; v_gene: TRBV11-3; j_gene: TRBJ2-1; CDR3aa: CASSNSIRSYNEQFF; CDR3nt: TGTGCCAGCAGCAATTCCATCAGATCCTACAATGAGCAGTTCTTC
d_gene: NA; len: 17; abundance: NA; v_gene: TRBV14; j_gene: TRBJ2-7; CDR3aa: CASSQAGRIFFSYEQYF; CDR3nt: TGTGCCAGCAGCCAAGCGGGACGGATTTTCTTCTCCTACGAGCAGTACTTC